The 2 T cell receptor beta chains below all came from one sample that was sequenced in a study of OX40 agonist ivuxolimab in advanced cancers. Using immunoSEQ multiplex PCR, the repertoire was profiled, and TCRdb retains in-frame clones only, with some absent. The data hold under 100,000 clones, with roughly 91% observed a single time. This specimen consisted of CD4+ or CD8+ T cells sorted from blood, obtained in a trial of the OX40 agonist ivuxolimab. These receptors originate from an adult with an advanced solid tumor such as melanoma, head and neck, liver or kidney cancer.

V is TRBV11-2 and J is TRBJ2-2; a possible D gene is TRBD2 (7 bases). CDR1 SGHAT and CDR2 FQNNGV come from the germline V gene. With 5 bases removed from V and 5 bases from J, the gap between germline ends came to 18 bases. This CDR3 has 16 amino acids. In DNA form, the CDR3 reads TGTGCCAGCAGCAGAACAGGGAGGGGAGGGACCGGGGAGCTGTTTTTT. It is translated as CASSRTGRGGTGELFF. Combining the CDR3 with reference TRBV11-2 and TRBJ2-2 gives the whole variable domain EAGVAQSPRYKIIEKRQSVAFWCNPISGHATLYWYQQILGQGPKLLIQFQNNGVVDDSQLPKDRFSAERLKGVDSTLKIQPAKLEDSAVYLCASSRTGRGGTGELFFGEGSRLTVL.

The chain has TRBV29-1 and TRBJ1-2, with TRBD1 as a possible D gene (5 bases). The CDR3 consists of 17 residues. CDR1 is SQVTM and CDR2 is ANQGSEA in the germline V gene. Deletions cut 3 bases from V and 0 bases from J, with 20 bases between. DNA for the CDR3: TGCAGCGTTGATTACGAGGGGTGGAGTTCCTCTAACTATGGCTACACCTTC. It yields the protein CSVDYEGWSSSNYGYTF.